This T cell receptor (beta chain) was sequenced for a study of regulatory T cells in long-lasting Graves disease. Study observations and caveats: Whereas new patients shared about a thousand public clonotypes, persistent patients shared more, at under 3,500.

The CDR3 has 15 amino acids. Germline CDR1 and CDR2: SGHRS and YFSETQ. V was cut by 0 bases and J by 1 base, with 10 bases left in between. According to the study, TCR beta libraries were built with iRepertoire HTBI primers and CDR3-region Arm-PCR. One entry per CDR3 protein results from TCRdb running MiXCR on the multiplex PCR reads. The sample has 360,000 or so distinct CDR3 sequences; approximately 12% are singletons. Time point in this sample: newly diagnosed GD, antithyroid drugs for less than 3 months. The TCR library used RNA extracted from PBMCs. The EDTA tubes were filled with approximately 10 milliliters of drawn peripheral blood. This clonotype was observed at least ten times. The antigen remains unidentified. The data also belong to a second study, concerning T cells in Graves' hyperthyroidism and ophthalmopathy. According to that study: Stable hyperthyroidism: no ophthalmopathy progression over 18 months of follow-up. First-round RT-PCR of the TCR CDR3 relied on the HTBI primer set.

The clonotype originates from a woman between 18 and 30 years old with Graves disease. The starting material was peripheral blood mononuclear cells (PBMCs), obtained at new diagnosis, from a patient treated with antithyroid drugs. The V gene is TRBV5-1, the J gene TRBJ1-1; tentatively, D is TRBD1 (5 bases). CDR3 coding DNA: TGCGCCAGCAGCTTGGTGGGGGTAGGGAACACTGAAGCTTTCTTT. This gives the protein CASSLVGVGNTEAFF.